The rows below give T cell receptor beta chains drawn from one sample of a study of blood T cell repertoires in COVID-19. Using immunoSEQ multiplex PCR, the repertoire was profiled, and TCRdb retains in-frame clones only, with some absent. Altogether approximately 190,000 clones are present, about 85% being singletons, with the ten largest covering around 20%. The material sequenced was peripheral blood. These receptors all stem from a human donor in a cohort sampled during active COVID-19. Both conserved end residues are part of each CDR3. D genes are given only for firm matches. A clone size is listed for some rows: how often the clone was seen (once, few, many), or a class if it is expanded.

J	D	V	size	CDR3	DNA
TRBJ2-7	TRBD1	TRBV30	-	CAWTVGQGAVQYF	TGTGCCTGGACTGTAGGACAGGGGGCGGTGCAGTACTTC
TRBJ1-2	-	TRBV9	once	CASSPTLNYGYTF	TGTGCCAGCAGCCCAACACTAAACTATGGCTACACCTTC
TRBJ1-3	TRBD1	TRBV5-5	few	CASSYGQGAGNTIYF	TGTGCCAGCAGCTATGGACAGGGCGCTGGAAACACCATATATTTT
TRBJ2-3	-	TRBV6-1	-	CASSEPGSTDTQYF	TGTGCCAGCAGTGAACCGGGGAGCACAGATACGCAGTATTTT
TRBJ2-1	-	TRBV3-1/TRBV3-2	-	CASSQESTGAPNEQFF	TGTGCCAGCAGCCAAGAATCCACGGGAGCCCCCAATGAGCAGTTCTTC
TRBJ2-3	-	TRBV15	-	CATSRDNGLFSTDTQYF	TGTGCCACCAGCAGAGATAATGGACTCTTTAGCACAGATACGCAGTATTTT
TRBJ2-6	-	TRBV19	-	CASSIAAGVGANVLTF	TGTGCCAGTAGTATAGCCGCAGGGGTCGGGGCCAACGTCCTGACTTTC
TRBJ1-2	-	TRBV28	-	CASSLSPNMVYGYTF	TGTGCCAGCAGTTTATCCCCCAACATGGTCTATGGCTACACCTTC
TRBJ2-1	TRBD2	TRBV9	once	CASSPLAGGSLGEQFF	TGTGCCAGCAGCCCCTTAGCGGGAGGCTCCCTGGGGGAGCAGTTCTTC
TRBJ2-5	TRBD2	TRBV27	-	CASSSAGGQETQYF	TGTGCCAGCAGTTCAGCGGGGGGGCAAGAGACCCAGTACTTC
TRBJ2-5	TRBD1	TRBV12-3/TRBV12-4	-	CASRRTGVETQYF	TGTGCCAGCAGAAGGACAGGGGTTGAGACCCAGTACTTC
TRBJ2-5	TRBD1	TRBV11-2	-	CASSFAPRRTGYKETQYF	TGTGCCAGCAGCTTTGCCCCTCGACGGACAGGGTACAAGGAGACCCAGTACTTC
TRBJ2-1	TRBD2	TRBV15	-	CATSRDGLAGQNEQFF	TGTGCCACCAGCAGAGATGGGCTAGCGGGGCAGAATGAGCAGTTCTTC
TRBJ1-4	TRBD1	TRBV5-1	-	CASSLQGVGEKLFF	TGCGCCAGCAGTCTTCAGGGGGTAGGGGAAAAACTGTTTTTT
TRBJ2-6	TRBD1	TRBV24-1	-	CATSEAGGAEGTGANVLTF	TGTGCCACCAGTGAGGCAGGGGGCGCTGAAGGAACTGGGGCCAACGTCCTGACTTTC
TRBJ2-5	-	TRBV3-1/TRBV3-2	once	CASSPYVAEETQYF	TGTGCCAGCAGCCCTTATGTGGCCGAAGAGACCCAGTACTTC
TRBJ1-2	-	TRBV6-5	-	CASSNGNQNGYTF	TGTGCCAGCAGCAACGGGAATCAGAATGGCTACACCTTC
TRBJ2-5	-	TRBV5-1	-	CASSLGGGTGGFETQYF	TGCGCCAGCAGCTTGGGGGGCGGGACCGGAGGGTTCGAGACCCAGTACTTC
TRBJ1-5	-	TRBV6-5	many	CASRQVNNQPQHF	TGTGCCAGCAGACAGGTGAACAATCAGCCCCAGCATTTT
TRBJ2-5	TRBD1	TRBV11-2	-	CASSRQGGLPGTQYF	TGTGCCAGCAGCCGACAGGGGGGTCTTCCAGGGACCCAGTACTTC
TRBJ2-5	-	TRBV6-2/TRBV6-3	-	CASTPPPDLRGTQYF	TGTGCCAGCACCCCGCCGCCCGACCTTAGGGGGACCCAGTACTTC
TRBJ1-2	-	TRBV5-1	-	CASSLAQYYGYTF	TGCGCCAGCAGCTTGGCCCAGTACTATGGCTACACCTTC
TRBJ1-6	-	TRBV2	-	CASSLPQGSPLHF	TGTGCCAGCAGCCTACCACAGGGTTCACCCCTCCACTTT
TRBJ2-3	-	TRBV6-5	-	CASSYLRNTDTQYF	TGTGCCAGCAGTTATCTACGAAACACAGATACGCAGTATTTT
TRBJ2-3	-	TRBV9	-	CASSVVGGRSDTQYF	TGTGCCAGCAGCGTAGTCGGGGGTAGGTCAGATACGCAGTATTTT
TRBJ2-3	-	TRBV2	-	CASRGPTTDTQYF	TGTGCCAGCAGGGGCCCCACCACAGATACGCAGTATTTT
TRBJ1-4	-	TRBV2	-	CASSFQYQGNEKLFF	TGTGCCAGCAGTTTCCAGTATCAGGGTAATGAAAAACTGTTTTTT
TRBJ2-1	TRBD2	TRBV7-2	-	CASSLANKRGGNEQFF	TGTGCCAGCAGCTTAGCGAACAAGCGGGGGGGTAATGAGCAGTTCTTC